The 10 T cell receptor beta chains in this list originate from one sample, sequenced in a study of cytomegalovirus exposure and HLA in healthy donors (dated by TCRdb to between 2016 and 2019). Libraries were made using the immunoSEQ multiplex PCR assay. For the multiplex PCR, a mixture combining 60 forward primers for TCR Vbeta segments and 13 reverse primers for TCR Jbeta segments was used. Sourced from immuneACCESS, this table was stored by TCRdb with only in-frame sequences that have V and J called. A share of the clones is absent; for the studies checked, an unresolved V gene accounts for under half, and the remainder has no known explanation. This sample comprises tens of thousands of clones, approximately 80% of them detected only once. The ten largest clones add up to about 1.5% of the sample. Specimen: PBMCs. These receptors were taken from a human donor in good health.

The chain recombines TRBV2 with TRBJ2-1; 10 bases agree with TRBD2. CDR3 size: 14 residues. J was trimmed by 10 bases and V by 4 bases; bases with no gene match: 7. Germline CDR1 SNHLY, CDR2 FYNNEI. This CDR3 is CASSALAGEGEQFF. CDR3 DNA sequence: TGTGCCAGCAGTGCGCTAGCGGGAGAGGGAGAGCAGTTCTTC.

The chain uses TRBV6-1 and TRBJ2-7; 10 nucleotides align to TRBD1. The CDR3 totals 14 residues. V dropped 6 bases and J dropped 1; count of bases not matched to a gene: 3. Germline CDR1 and CDR2: MNHNS and SASEGT. CDR3: CASRGTGVSYEQYF. CDR3 coding DNA: TGTGCCAGCAGAGGGACAGGGGTTTCCTACGAGCAGTACTTC.

The rearrangement joins TRBV7-6 to TRBJ2-7; possible D gene TRBD2, 6 bases. Per the germline V gene, CDR1 is SGHVS and CDR2 is FNYEAQ. The V end was cut by 4 bases, the J end by 7 bases, with 20 bases between. CDR3 length: 15 amino acids. CDR3 sequence: CASSSPGLGFREQYF. The CDR3 DNA follows: TGTGCCAGCAGCTCCCCGGGACTGGGGTTTCGTGAGCAGTACTTC.

The rearrangement uses TRBV28 and TRBJ2-2; tentatively, D is TRBD2 (5 bases). The CDR3 extends over 13 amino acids. Germline values: CDR1 MDHEN, CDR2 SYDVKM. Trimming removed 8 bases at V and 3 bases at J, with 10 bases between. The CDR3 spells CASGRPYTGELFF. DNA of the CDR3: TGTGCCAGCGGGAGACCATACACCGGGGAGCTGTTTTTT.

The chain employs TRBV7-2 and TRBJ2-3; 12 bases are a match to TRBD2. Germline V lookup: CDR1 SGHTA, CDR2 FQGNSA. The J segment lost 1 base and the V segment lost 2 bases, leaving 10 bases of the junction unmatched. This CDR3 region has 19 residues. CDR3 sequence (DNA): TGTGCCAGCAGCTTAAGGCCGGCTAGCGGGGGGGCCGGCACAGATACGCAGTATTTT. Its protein product is CASSLRPASGGAGTDTQYF.

The chain recombines TRBV14 with TRBJ2-7, with 12 bases matching TRBD2. V trimming: 0 bases; J trimming: 0 bases; junction bases outside the gene matches: 6. The CDR3 is 18 residues long. Germline V gene sequence: CDR1 SGHDN, CDR2 FVKESK. The DNA of the CDR3 is TGTGCCAGCAGCCAAGATCGACTAGCGGGAGTCATCTCCTACGAGCAGTACTTC. The encoded protein is CASSQDRLAGVISYEQYF.

This clone appeared a single time. The chain carries TRBV28 and TRBJ1-2; 9 bases are shared with TRBD1. This CDR3 is built from 13 residues. J was trimmed by 7 bases and V by 11 bases; bases with no gene match: 11. Germline assignment: CDR1 MDHEN and CDR2 SYDVKM. In DNA form, the CDR3 reads TGTGCCGTACAAACCGGGACAGGGACTGGCTACACCTTC. It codes for CAVQTGTGTGYTF.

This sequence joins TRBV5-1 and TRBJ2-4; the D gene is possibly TRBD1 (6 bases). This CDR3 spans 17 amino acids. The germline gives CDR1 SGHRS, CDR2 YFSETQ. The V end lost 4 bases, the J end lost 0 bases, and 17 bases lay between the germline ends. The CDR3 DNA sequence: TGCGCCAGCAGCCAATACTCGGGACAAGTAGCCAAAAACATTCAGTACTTC. It translates to CASSQYSGQVAKNIQYF.

This sequence joins TRBV5-1 and TRBJ2-7; 10 bases are a match to TRBD2. The V gene end was trimmed by 0 bases and the J gene end by 3 bases; junction bases not matched to a gene: 3. This CDR3 has 15 residues. CDR1 is SGHRS, CDR2 YFSETQ, per germline. CDR3 sequence (DNA): TGCGCCAGCAGCTTGGCTAGCGGGAGTTTCTACGAGCAGTACTTC. This sequence encodes CASSLASGSFYEQYF.

The CDR3 loop reads CASSRDSSWGPYNSPLHF. The CDR3, as DNA: TGTGCCAGCAGTCGGGACAGCTCCTGGGGCCCCTATAATTCACCCCTCCACTTT. This chain links TRBV2 with TRBJ1-6; 7 bases fit TRBD1. The V gene end was trimmed by 5 bases and the J gene end by 2 bases; junction bases not matched to a gene: 12. CDR1 SNHLY and CDR2 FYNNEI come from the germline V gene. The CDR3 covers 18 residues.